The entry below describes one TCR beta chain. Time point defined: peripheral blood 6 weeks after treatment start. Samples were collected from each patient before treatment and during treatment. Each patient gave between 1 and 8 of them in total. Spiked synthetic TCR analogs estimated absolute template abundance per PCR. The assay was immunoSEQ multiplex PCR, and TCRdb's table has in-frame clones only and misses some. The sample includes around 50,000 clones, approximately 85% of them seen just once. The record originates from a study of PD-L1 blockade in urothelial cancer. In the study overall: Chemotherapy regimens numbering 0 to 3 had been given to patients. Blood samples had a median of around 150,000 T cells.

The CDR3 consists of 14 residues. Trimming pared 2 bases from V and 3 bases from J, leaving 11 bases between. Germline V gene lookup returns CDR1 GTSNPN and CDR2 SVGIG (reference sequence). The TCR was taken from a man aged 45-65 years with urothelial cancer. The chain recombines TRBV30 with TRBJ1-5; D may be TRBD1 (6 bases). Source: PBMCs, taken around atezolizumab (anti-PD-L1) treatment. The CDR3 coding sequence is TGTGCCTGGAGTATTCCAGGGGACAATCAGCCCCAGCATTTT. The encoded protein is CAWSIPGDNQPQHF.